The 32 T cell receptor beta chains below were found in one sample sequenced in a study of PD-L1 blockade in urothelial cancer. Produced via immunoSEQ multiplex PCR; TCRdb's table is partial and in-frame only. Among 70,000 to 75,000 clones listed, around 84% were seen once. The sample consisted of PBMCs, taken around atezolizumab (anti-PD-L1) treatment. The receptors were gathered from a man aged 70 or older with urothelial cancer.

The CDR3: CASSPDSNTGELFF. The CDR3 DNA follows: TGTGCCAGCAGCCCCGACAGCAACACCGGGGAGCTGTTTTTT. J is TRBJ2-2 and V is TRBV7-3; maybe TRBD1 (5 bases). V was pared by 5 bases and J by 2 bases, with 9 bases between. The CDR3 totals 14 residues. Per germline, CDR1 SGHTA and CDR2 FQGTGA.

This chain's CDR3 is CASSTGTGGSQETQYF. CDR3 nucleotides: TGTGCCAGCAGCACAGGAACAGGGGGCTCCCAAGAGACCCAGTACTTC. This chain uses TRBV9 with TRBJ2-5, with 9 bases fitting TRBD1. V dropped 4 bases and J dropped 1; count of bases not matched to a gene: 8. Germline lookup yields CDR1 SGDLS and CDR2 YYNGEE. The CDR3 extends over 16 amino acids.

The rearrangement uses TRBV7-9 and TRBJ2-5, with D possibly matching TRBD1 (5 bases). CDR3 length: 13 residues. Trimming took off 3 bases at V and 9 bases at J, with 14 bases between the two ends. The germline V gene encodes CDR1 SEHNR and CDR2 FQNEAQ (reference sequence). CDR3 nucleotide sequence: TGTGCCAGCAGCTTGGCAGGGTCCGAGGCCCAGTACTTC. Its protein is CASSLAGSEAQYF. Full variable domain (missing parts from reference TRBV7-9 and TRBJ2-5): DTGVSQNPRHKITKRGQNVTFRCDPISEHNRLYWYRQTLGQGPEFLTYFQNEAQLEKSRLLSDRFSAERPKGSFSTLEIQRTEQGDSAMYLCASSLAGSEAQYFGPGTRLLVL.

The rearrangement links TRBV5-1 to TRBJ1-1, with D unresolved. The length of the CDR3 is 15 residues. V was cut by 1 base and J by 4 bases, with 14 bases left in between. CDR1 is SGHRS, CDR2 YFSETQ, per germline. For the CDR3, the DNA is TGCGCCAGCAGCTTGTCAGGCATGGAAAGCACTGAAGCTTTCTTT. Its translation: CASSLSGMESTEAFF.

The rearrangement uses TRBV6-5 and TRBJ2-7; 9 bases map to TRBD2. This CDR3 contains 15 residues. Trimming removed 0 bases from V and 4 bases from J; junction bases left unmatched: 4. The germline gives CDR1 MNHEY, CDR2 SVGAGI. The CDR3 DNA reads TGTGCCAGCAGTTACTCGTCTAGCGGGATATACGAGCAGTACTTC. Amino acids: CASSYSSSGIYEQYF.

This clone was observed a few times. This chain connects TRBV4-1 to TRBJ2-7; 10 positions match TRBD2. The CDR3 is 16 residues long. J lost 3 bases, V lost 6 bases, and 11 bases had no gene match. Germline V gene lookup returns CDR1 MGHRA and CDR2 YSYEKL. In DNA, the CDR3 is TGCGCCAGCAGTCAAACTCCGGGACTAGCGATCTACGAGCAGTACTTC. This sequence encodes CASSQTPGLAIYEQYF.

This clone occurred once. V usage is TRBV9 and J usage is TRBJ2-1, with TRBD1 as a possible D gene (5 bases). Trimming pared 0 bases from V and 8 bases from J, leaving 12 bases between. Germline assignment: CDR1 SGDLS and CDR2 YYNGEE. The CDR3 loop spans 14 amino acids. The CDR3 protein is CASSVEGWSHEQFF. CDR3 DNA: TGTGCCAGCAGCGTAGAGGGGTGGAGCCATGAGCAGTTCTTC.

The CDR3 is CASSLERGGWSQHF. The CDR3 bases are TGTGCCAGCAGTTTAGAGAGGGGGGGGTGGTCCCAGCATTTT. V and J are TRBV28 and TRBJ1-5; D possibly corresponds to TRBD1 (6 bases). V was clipped by 2 bases and J by 11 bases, with 16 bases between them. This CDR3 spans 14 amino acids. From germline, CDR1 is MDHEN and CDR2 SYDVKM.

As regards this clone: A junction end diverges from the germline sequence, so it may reflect a read error. The chain carries TRBV28 and TRBJ1-5; D is undetermined. Per germline, CDR1 MDHEN and CDR2 SYDVKM. The length of the CDR3 is 12 residues. CDR3 residues: CASSFSGNSPAF. CDR3 sequence (DNA): TGTGCCAGCAGTTTTTCGGGGAACTCCCCTGCTTTT.

The chain combines TRBV6-5 with TRBJ1-5, with D possibly TRBD1 on 6 matching bases. Germline-derived CDR1 and CDR2 are MNHEY and SVGAGI. V dropped 0 bases and J dropped 4 bases, with 13 bases sitting between them. The CDR3 runs to 16 residues. CDR3 sequence reads: CASSYSPAGVNQPQHF. The CDR3 DNA reads TGTGCCAGCAGTTACTCTCCCGCAGGGGTGAATCAGCCCCAGCATTTT.

This chain uses TRBV5-4 with TRBJ2-5, with TRBD2 matching 8 bases. The CDR3 sequence is 14 residues long. Germline CDR1 is SGHNT and CDR2 is YYREEE (reference sequence). Germline trimming cut 4 bases from V and 5 bases from J; bases unmatched to any gene: 7. The CDR3 region has the DNA TGTGCCAGCAGCCCAGCGGGAGAGCAGGAGACCCAGTACTTC. Translated: CASSPAGEQETQYF.

This rearrangement joins TRBV7-6 to TRBJ1-2; 9 nucleotides agree with TRBD1. CDR3 size: 16 residues. After removal of 0 bases from V and 0 bases from J, the junction contained 2 bases not matched to a gene. Germline V gene lookup returns CDR1 SGHVS and CDR2 FNYEAQ. The CDR3 loop reads CASSLAGQGTNYGYTF. The CDR3 bases are TGTGCCAGCAGCTTAGCGGGACAGGGAACTAACTATGGCTACACCTTC.

For this clone: Other nucleotide sequences in the sample specify the same CDR3. V is TRBV18 and J is TRBJ1-2; D is possibly TRBD1 (6 bases). The CDR3 is 14 amino acids. Germline V lookup: CDR1 KGHSH, CDR2 LQKENI. The V gene lost 0 bases and the J gene lost 2 bases, with 7 bases spanning the gap. The CDR3 loop is CASSPPDSNYGYTF. Here the CDR3 DNA reads TGTGCCAGCTCACCACCGGACAGCAACTATGGCTACACCTTC. Combining the CDR3 with reference TRBV18 and TRBJ1-2 gives the whole variable domain NAGVMQNPRHLVRRRGQEARLRCSPMKGHSHVYWYRQLPEEGLKFMVYLQKENIIDESGMPKERFSAEFPKEGPSILRIQQVVRGDSAAYFCASSPPDSNYGYTFGSGTRLTVV.

Concerning this clone itself: Other DNA sequences in the sample encode the same CDR3. The rearrangement uses TRBV9 and TRBJ2-1; 13 nucleotides match TRBD2. This CDR3 has 15 residues. Germline CDR1 SGDLS, CDR2 YYNGEE. Trimming removed 2 bases from V and 4 bases from J; junction bases left unmatched: 0. In nucleotides, the CDR3 is TGTGCCAGCAGCGTGGGACTAGCGGGATACAATGAGCAGTTCTTC. This codes for CASSVGLAGYNEQFF.

This clone has only one observation. The gene calls are TRBV19 and TRBJ1-1; TRBD1 matches 8 bases. V was pared by 4 bases and J by 4 bases, with 8 bases of the junction left unmatched. The length of the CDR3 is 15 residues. The V gene's germline CDR1 is LNHDA and CDR2 SQIVND (reference sequence). The CDR3 region has the DNA TGTGCCAGTAGTACCTTAGACAGGGGTGGCACTGAAGCTTTCTTT. Its translation is CASSTLDRGGTEAFF.

The chain couples TRBV29-1 to TRBJ2-3; maybe TRBD1 (6 bases). Germline V gene data show CDR1 as SQVTM and CDR2 as ANQGSEA. There are 15 residues in the CDR3. V was cut by 7 bases and J by 6 bases, with 23 bases left in between. CDR3 loop: CSARSGDTSGDTQYF. The CDR3 DNA follows: TGCAGCGCCCGCTCTGGGGACACCTCAGGGGATACGCAGTATTTT.

The V and J genes are TRBV7-3 and TRBJ2-5, with a weak D call TRBD2 (6 bases). The CDR3 covers 13 residues. Trimming took 0 bases from V and 6 from J, leaving 8 bases between them. Germline V lookup: CDR1 SGHTA, CDR2 FQGTGA. The CDR3 coding sequence is TGTGCCAGCAGCTTAACGCGGGAAAAGACCCAGTACTTC. Encoded protein: CASSLTREKTQYF. Variable domain in full (rest from reference TRBV7-3 and TRBJ2-5): GAGVSQTPSNKVTEKGKYVELRCDPISGHTALYWYRQSLGQGPEFLIYFQGTGAADDSGLPNDRFFAVRPEGSVSTLKIQRTERGDSAVYLCASSLTREKTQYFGPGTRLLVL.

The J gene is TRBJ2-7, the V gene TRBV4-2, with 7 bases identical to TRBD2. The CDR3 has 16 residues. J was trimmed by 6 bases and V by 0 bases; bases with no gene match: 11. From germline, CDR1 is LGHNA and CDR2 YNFKEQ. The CDR3 sequence: CASSQEIGGLVGEQYF. As DNA, the CDR3 is TGTGCCAGCAGCCAAGAAATCGGAGGACTAGTCGGCGAGCAGTACTTC.

V gene TRBV29-1 combines with J gene TRBJ2-2, with 7 bases identical to TRBD2. Germline V gene lookup returns CDR1 SQVTM and CDR2 ANQGSEA. CDR3 length: 14 residues. V was clipped by 4 bases and J by 1 base; unmatched bases: 3. The CDR3 DNA reads as TGCAGCGTTGCTAGCGGCGTGAACACCGGGGAGCTGTTTTTT. This sequence encodes CSVASGVNTGELFF.

This chain links TRBV7-2 with TRBJ2-1, with a weak D call TRBD2 (7 bases). Germline values: CDR1 SGHTA, CDR2 FQGNSA. The CDR3 extends over 13 amino acids. Deletions cut 5 bases from V and 15 bases from J, with 20 bases between. In DNA form, the CDR3 reads TGTGCCAGCAGCGGGGGGGCCGGGACTCGCTGGTTCTTC. Translating it yields CASSGGAGTRWFF.

Only one count was recorded for this clone. The chain carries TRBV7-3 and TRBJ1-1; D perhaps matches TRBD1 (5 bases). Trimming pared 3 bases from V and 0 bases from J, leaving 11 bases between. The CDR3 contains 15 residues. Germline V gives CDR1 SGHTA, CDR2 FQGTGA. For the CDR3, the DNA is TGTGCCAGCAGCTTGACAGCCACCTTGAACACTGAAGCTTTCTTT. Translated: CASSLTATLNTEAFF.

J is TRBJ2-5 and V is TRBV15, with 11 bases lining up with TRBD1. Looked up from germline, CDR1 is LNHNV and CDR2 is YYDKDF (reference sequence). The CDR3 totals 14 residues. The J segment lost 4 bases and the V segment lost 5 bases, leaving 3 bases of the junction unmatched. The CDR3 nucleotides are TGTGCCACCAGCCCGGACAGGGGGCTAGAGACCCAGTACTTC. Translation gives CATSPDRGLETQYF.

This clone was picked up one time. The rearrangement uses TRBV28 and TRBJ1-5; D unresolved. V was clipped by 3 bases and J by 3 bases, with 12 bases between them. CDR1 is MDHEN, CDR2 SYDVKM, per germline. There are 15 residues in the CDR3. As DNA, the CDR3 is TGTGCCAGCAGTTTTCCCCCAGGCCTCAATCAGCCCCAGCATTTT. Translation: CASSFPPGLNQPQHF.

Note on this clone: Within the sample, other DNA sequences also encode this same CDR3. This chain joins TRBV30 and TRBJ2-1; a possible D gene is TRBD2 (6 bases). The CDR3 contains 14 residues. V was shortened by 3 bases and J by 4 bases, with 13 bases between the two germline ends. Germline V gene data show CDR1 as GTSNPN and CDR2 as SVGIG (reference sequence). The DNA for the CDR3 is TGTGCCTGGAGCCCGGGACTCCCGTACAATGAGCAGTTCTTC. This gives the protein CAWSPGLPYNEQFF.

This sequence joins TRBV10-1 and TRBJ2-5; 9 positions match TRBD2. The CDR3 is 16 amino acids. The V segment lost 6 bases and the J segment 5 bases; nucleotides outside the gene matches: 13. From germline, CDR1 is WNHNN and CDR2 SYGVQD (reference sequence). Here the CDR3 reads CASSPGIAGEYETQYF. CDR3 nucleotides: TGCGCCAGCAGCCCCGGGATAGCGGGAGAATATGAGACCCAGTACTTC.

The chain has TRBV6-5 and TRBJ2-7, with TRBD2 as a possible D gene (5 bases). The CDR3 covers 14 residues. V dropped 0 bases and J dropped 12 bases, with 18 bases sitting between them. Germline V gives CDR1 MNHEY, CDR2 SVGAGI. The CDR3, as DNA: TGTGCCAGCAGTTACTCCCGGGATCCCCCGGCGAGGTACTTC. This codes for CASSYSRDPPARYF.

The chain recombines TRBV4-1 with TRBJ2-5; no clear D gene. Germline V gene lookup returns CDR1 MGHRA and CDR2 YSYEKL. V lost 0 bases to trimming and J lost 1 base, with 15 bases between them. The CDR3 extends over 17 amino acids. The CDR3 DNA follows: TGCGCCAGCAGCCAAGATGGTGTCCCTAAGCCCCAAGAGACCCAGTACTTC. It translates to CASSQDGVPKPQETQYF.

J is TRBJ2-3 and V is TRBV4-1; 10 bases are shared with TRBD2. The V segment lost 0 bases and the J segment 0 bases; nucleotides outside the gene matches: 3. Germline V gives CDR1 MGHRA, CDR2 YSYEKL. This CDR3 is 17 amino acids long. The CDR3 region is CASSQDPAGGSTDTQYF. In nucleotides, the CDR3 is TGCGCCAGCAGCCAAGACCCAGCGGGAGGGAGCACAGATACGCAGTATTTT.

This clone was observed once. V and J are TRBV5-1 and TRBJ2-1; maybe TRBD2 (6 bases). CDR3 length: 16 amino acids. The germline CDR1 and CDR2 sequences are SGHRS and YFSETQ. Trimming pared 4 bases from V and 0 bases from J, leaving 14 bases between. The CDR3 nucleotides are TGCGCCAGCAGCCCTTCACCGACTAGCTCCTACAATGAGCAGTTCTTC. Amino acid sequence: CASSPSPTSSYNEQFF.

This clone was found once. The chain carries TRBV21-1 and TRBJ1-4. TRBV21-1 is marked as a pseudogene. The CDR3 length is 14 residues. CDR3 bases: TGTGCCAGCAGCAAACGAGGGCAGGAGGAAAAACTGTTTTTT. Its protein product is CASSKRGQEEKLFF.

This clone was seen just once. The CDR3: CASSLAPSPNEQFF. The CDR3 DNA follows: TGCGCCAGCAGCTTGGCCCCTAGCCCCAATGAGCAGTTCTTC. This chain links TRBV5-1 with TRBJ2-1; the D gene is possibly TRBD2 (5 bases). CDR1 SGHRS and CDR2 YFSETQ come from the germline V gene. Trimming stripped 0 bases from V and 6 bases from J, with 10 bases between. This CDR3 spans 14 amino acids.

CDR3 in amino acids: CASSRDTGYEQYF. CDR3 DNA sequence: TGTGCCAGCAGCAGAGACACAGGCTACGAGCAGTACTTC. V and J are TRBV2 and TRBJ2-7, with D possibly matching TRBD1 (5 bases). In germline, CDR1 is SNHLY, CDR2 FYNNEI. The CDR3 runs 13 residues. Trimming left V 6 bases short and J 3 bases short, with 12 bases between.